This TCR beta chain appears in the sequencing data of a study of blood T cell repertoires in COVID-19. For the study at large: Samples taken during acute and convalescent COVID-19 were collected in the United States, Italy and Spain. T cells, B-cell-depleted T cells, or PBMCs supplied cDNA or gDNA.

Original analysis: Amplification of reference gene primers was used by the study to estimate nucleated cell counts. Clones were read by immunoSEQ multiplex PCR, and TCRdb kept only the in-frame ones, dropping some. V and J calls and clone size are those listed in that table; D and trimming were worked out from the DNA. The sample lists 40,000 to 55,000 clones; approximately 85% were seen once. The CDR3 spans 15 residues. The ends were cut back, 3 bases at V and 10 bases at J, with 16 bases in the middle. The germline gives CDR1 LGHDT, CDR2 YNNKEL (reference sequence). V gene TRBV3-1 (or the pseudogene TRBV3-2) combines with J gene TRBJ1-6, with D tentatively TRBD1 (6 bases). This clonotype originated in a woman aged 80 or older with acute or convalescent COVID-19. The sample taken for sequencing was peripheral blood. The CDR3 region is CASSQAGVANSPLHF. The CDR3 DNA follows: TGTGCCAGCAGCCAGGCAGGGGTCGCTAACTCACCCCTCCACTTT.